This T cell receptor beta chain was sequenced during a study of T cells in Graves' hyperthyroidism and ophthalmopathy. Amplification yielded TCR beta CDR3 regions, with RNA transcripts as the source. HTBI primers were the set used in a first-round RT-PCR of the TCR CDR3. From the multiplex PCR reads, TCRdb called clonotypes with MiXCR, one entry per CDR3 protein. The data contain fewer than 900,000 distinct CDR3 sequences, about 17% of them seen just once; the ten biggest clones take up approximately 8.4%. Study outcomes and limitations: Most clonotypes expanded in the thyroid (above 0.001) were also present in blood.

This clonotype was seen more than once but under ten times. What it binds is not known. Looked up from germline, CDR1 is LGHNA and CDR2 is YNFKEQ. Trimming took 0 bases from V and 2 from J; bases not matched to a gene: 1. The CDR3 sequence is 17 residues long. The sequenced material came from blood. The chain uses TRBV4-2 and TRBJ2-4; the match to TRBD2 covers 13 bases. The TCR originated in a man aged 18-30 years with Graves' hyperthyroidism. CDR3 loop: CASSQETSGRTKNIQYF. CDR3 nucleotide sequence: TGTGCCAGCAGCCAAGAGACTAGCGGGAGGACCAAAAACATTCAGTACTTC.